One and the same sample provided the 19 T cell receptor beta chains below, sequenced in a study of cytomegalovirus exposure and HLA in healthy donors. The PCR had 60 Vbeta and 13 Jbeta primers. The method was immunoSEQ multiplex PCR; TCRdb's version includes in-frame clones alone and lacks a portion of them. The sample lists about 60,000 clones, approximately 77% occurring once. Input material: PBMCs. The receptor source for this set is a woman aged 40 to 49 in good health and CMV-seropositive.

The rearrangement uses TRBV7-2 and TRBJ2-7; possibly TRBD1 for D (5 bases). The V end was cut by 1 base, the J end by 0 bases, with 10 bases between. The CDR3 loop spans 15 amino acids. Germline V lookup: CDR1 SGHTA, CDR2 FQGNSA. The DNA of the CDR3 is TGTGCCAGCAGCTTAGGGGGCCAAAGCTCCTACGAGCAGTACTTC. Protein sequence: CASSLGGQSSYEQYF.

The rearrangement joins TRBV7-2 to TRBJ2-3; a weak D match, TRBD2 (6 bases). Germline loops: CDR1 SGHTA, CDR2 FQGNSA. V lost 5 bases to trimming and J lost 1 base, with 16 bases between them. The CDR3 totals 16 residues. In nucleotides, the CDR3 is TGTGCCAGCAGCCCTCGGGGGAGATCGGGCACAGATACGCAGTATTTT. Its translation is CASSPRGRSGTDTQYF. Supplemented by reference TRBV7-2 and TRBJ2-3, the full variable domain reads GAGVSQSPSNKVTEKGKDVELRCDPISGHTALYWYRQSLGQGLEFLIYFQGNSAPDKSGLPSDRFSAERTGGSVSTLTIQRTQQEDSAVYLCASSPRGRSGTDTQYFGPGTRLTVL.

The rearrangement uses TRBV4-3 and TRBJ1-4, with D hard to call. The CDR3 is 16 residues long. Trimming took off 1 base at V and 11 bases at J, with 20 bases between the two ends. Germline V gene data show CDR1 as LGHNA and CDR2 as YSLEER. Here the CDR3 reads CASSQGYPESGIKLFF. CDR3 in DNA: TGCGCCAGCAGCCAAGGATATCCAGAATCGGGGATTAAACTGTTTTTT.

This chain links TRBV4-1 with TRBJ2-5, with D unclear. CDR3 length: 13 residues. In germline, CDR1 is MGHRA, CDR2 YSYEKL. Trimming shortened V by 4 bases and J by 3 bases, and 9 bases separated the two germline ends. The CDR3 DNA reads TGCGCCAGCAGCCTCGCACACAAAGAGACCCAGTACTTC. Residues: CASSLAHKETQYF.

This clone was counted between two and nine times. The junction shows a germline mismatch at one end, possibly a read error. The chain carries TRBV2 and TRBJ1-2; D is possibly TRBD1 (5 bases). Germline loops: CDR1 SNHLY, CDR2 FYNNEI. This CDR3 region has 10 residues. This chain's CDR3 is CASSDRVIRF. The CDR3 DNA follows: TGTGCCAGCAGTGACAGGGTAATTCGCTTC. The whole variable domain, remainder taken from reference TRBV2 and TRBJ1-2, is EPEVTQTPSHQVTQMGQEVILRCVPISNHLYFYWYRQILGQKVEFLVSFYNNEISEKSEIFDDQFSVERPDGSNFTLKIRSTKLEDSAMYFCASSDRVIRFGSGTRLTVV.

The V call is TRBV6-6, the J call TRBJ1-3; tentatively, D is TRBD1 (6 bases). CDR3 length: 13 residues. V was cut by 2 bases and J by 4 bases, with 6 bases left in between. Per the germline V gene, CDR1 is MNHNY and CDR2 is SVGAGI (reference sequence). CDR3: CASSYGQGNTIYF. CDR3 nucleotide sequence: TGTGCCAGCAGTTACGGACAGGGAAACACCATATATTTT.

The chain employs TRBV5-6 and TRBJ1-4; a weak D match, TRBD1 (5 bases). The CDR3 runs to 15 residues. V was pared by 4 bases and J by 3 bases, with 13 bases between. Germline CDR1 SGHDT, CDR2 YYEEEE. CDR3 DNA: TGTGCCAGCAGCCCCGCTGACAGTCCTAATGAAAAACTGTTTTTT. Protein: CASSPADSPNEKLFF.

The rearrangement links TRBV18 to TRBJ2-1; 7 nucleotides line up with TRBD1. The trim removed 2 bases at V and 4 bases at J, leaving 5 bases unmatched. Looked up from germline, CDR1 is KGHSH and CDR2 is LQKENI. This CDR3 has 15 residues. CDR3 in amino acids: CASSPEGQPYNEQFF. In nucleotides, the CDR3 is TGTGCCAGCTCACCAGAGGGACAGCCTTACAATGAGCAGTTCTTC.

The rearrangement links TRBV19 to TRBJ1-2; D uncertain. Trimming shortened V by 1 base and J by 7 bases, and 7 bases separated the two germline ends. Germline values: CDR1 LNHDA, CDR2 SQIVND (reference sequence). This CDR3 contains 12 residues. The CDR3 DNA sequence: TGTGCCAGTAGTATAGGTGGCGGTGGCTACACCTTC. Protein: CASSIGGGGYTF.

This clone was picked up one time. This rearrangement joins TRBV30 to TRBJ1-2, with D perhaps TRBD1 (6 bases). The CDR3 is 14 residues long. Germline lookup yields CDR1 GTSNPN and CDR2 SVGIG (reference sequence). Trimming pared 0 bases from V and 7 bases from J, leaving 15 bases between. The CDR3 sequence is CAWSVLQGRLGYTF. CDR3 sequence (DNA): TGTGCCTGGAGTGTACTGCAGGGGCGCCTTGGCTACACCTTC.

The chain recombines TRBV5-1 with TRBJ1-1; 8 bases are shared with TRBD1. This CDR3 has 15 amino acids. V was clipped by 3 bases and J by 1 base; unmatched bases: 5. CDR1 is SGHRS, CDR2 YFSETQ, per germline. CDR3 DNA sequence: TGCGCCAGCAGCTCGACAGGGACAGGGAACACTGAAGCTTTCTTT. This gives the protein CASSSTGTGNTEAFF.

This clone was detected only once. The chain employs TRBV27 and TRBJ1-1; D gene ambiguous. There are 14 residues in the CDR3. Germline-derived CDR1 and CDR2 are MNHEY and SMNVEV (reference sequence). The V gene lost 8 bases and the J gene lost 4 bases, with 17 bases spanning the gap. CDR3 DNA sequence: TGTGCCAGCGGCGGGATGAAGTTAGGCACTGAAGCTTTCTTT. Protein product: CASGGMKLGTEAFF.

The V gene is TRBV6-5, the J gene TRBJ2-3; TRBD2 might be the D (5 bases). Germline-derived CDR1 and CDR2 are MNHEY and SVGAGI. The V and J ends lost 6 bases and 0 bases respectively, with 10 bases between them. This CDR3 spans 14 amino acids. CDR3 DNA: TGTGCCAGCAGCGAGCAGCGGAGCACAGATACGCAGTATTTT. Residues: CASSEQRSTDTQYF.

The chain has TRBV7-9 and TRBJ1-5, with D perhaps TRBD1 (5 bases). The CDR3 covers 15 residues. Trimming stripped 3 bases from V and 6 bases from J, with 15 bases between. In germline, CDR1 is SEHNR, CDR2 FQNEAQ (reference sequence). The CDR3: CASSFGGGLTQPQHF. CDR3 sequence (DNA): TGTGCCAGCAGCTTCGGCGGGGGATTAACTCAGCCCCAGCATTTT.

CDR3 in amino acids: CASRTLTSGGLAETQYF. The CDR3 DNA sequence: TGTGCCAGCCGAACCTTGACTAGCGGAGGGCTGGCGGAGACCCAGTACTTC. The J gene is TRBJ2-5, the V gene TRBV7-8, with TRBD2 matching 9 bases. V dropped 8 bases and J dropped 5; count of bases not matched to a gene: 18. CDR3 size: 17 residues. Germline V CDR1 and CDR2: SGHVS, FQNEAQ.

The V and J genes are TRBV5-1 and TRBJ2-7; 7 nucleotides agree with TRBD2. The CDR3 loop spans 14 amino acids. The junction had 4 bases not matched to a gene; V was cut back by 2 bases and J by 2 bases. Per the germline V gene, CDR1 is SGHRS and CDR2 is YFSETQ. CDR3 nucleotides: TGCGCCAGCAGCTTTGGGCGGGGGACCTACGAGCAGTACTTC. Translating it yields CASSFGRGTYEQYF.

This rearrangement joins TRBV6-1 to TRBJ2-3; 7 positions agree with TRBD1. After removal of 1 base from V and 2 bases from J, the junction contained 3 bases not matched to a gene. The length of the CDR3 is 15 residues. CDR1 and CDR2 (germline): MNHNS, SASEGT. This chain's CDR3 is CASSEGDSVTDTQYF. The CDR3 bases are TGTGCCAGCAGTGAAGGGGACAGCGTCACAGATACGCAGTATTTT.

The chain has TRBV27 and TRBJ2-2; 8 bases align to TRBD1. CDR3 length equals 16 residues. Germline CDR1 and CDR2: MNHEY and SMNVEV (reference sequence). With 3 bases clipped from V and 1 base from J, the junction kept 4 bases outside the gene matches. In DNA, the CDR3 is TGTGCCAGCAGTTTCAGCGGACAGGGGAACACCGGGGAGCTGTTTTTT. Translated: CASSFSGQGNTGELFF.

This chain connects TRBV5-1 to TRBJ2-1; D is perhaps TRBD2 (6 bases). This CDR3 contains 16 residues. V lost 4 bases to trimming and J lost 0 bases, with 14 bases between them. Germline CDR1 is SGHRS and CDR2 is YFSETQ. The CDR3 region has the DNA TGCGCCAGCAGCCCTGCGGGGCTAACCTCCTACAATGAGCAGTTCTTC. This sequence encodes CASSPAGLTSYNEQFF.